This T cell receptor (beta chain) was recovered during a study of blood T cell repertoires in COVID-19 (dated by TCRdb to about 2020). A note on the overall study: Collaborator samples came from the United States, Italy and Spain and covered acute and convalescent phases of COVID-19. The prospective study material was composed of cDNA or gDNA derived from T cells, B-cell-depleted T cells, or PBMCs. Subjects who had been exposed to COVID-19, were actively infected with it, or had recovered from it provided the deeply sampled blood TCRbeta repertoires that made up the dataset. A freely available public database, intended as a resource for researchers studying the immune response to SARS-CoV-2, is where the repertoires were released. Samples came from the ongoing ImmuneRACE study (first 160 participants) plus 1,254 subjects from 6 global collaborators. The sample metadata nearly always contained a de-identified subject ID, COVID-19 status, age in years and sex. Where available, HLA class I and class II types were obtained from metadata supplied by the sample provider rather than from assay-based typing. Study-wide findings and limitations: The amount of clinical and demographic metadata varied by source and participant and was provided uncurated.

The germline V gene (reference sequence) gives CDR1 as LGHDT and CDR2 as YNNKEL. The V and J ends are trimmed by 1 base and 2 bases, leaving 12 bases between them. The CDR3, cysteine through phenylalanine, is 16 amino acids long. Here the CDR3 DNA is all that survives: 48 bases in frame from base 1. There are a few counts of this clone. No antigen is known for it. No quality values exist for individual bases; no much larger clone is one base distant. Whole blood was collected in K2EDTA tubes by collaborating institutions according to the institutions' own protocols. For TCRbeta analysis, collaborator samples were shipped as frozen whole blood, as isolated PBMCs, or as DNA extracted from either sample type. TCRbeta CDR3 regions were amplified from genomic DNA by means of the immunoSEQ Assay, a bias-controlled multiplex PCR. The original pipeline was this. Nucleated cell counts per sample were estimated from amplification of reference gene primers within the assay. Sequence reads were collapsed and filtered to measure the absolute abundance of every unique TCRbeta CDR3 rearrangement. For each sample, productive Simpson clonality was calculated by taking the square root of Simpson's diversity index across productive rearrangements. Imported from immuneACCESS, the table was reduced by TCRdb to in-frame sequences with V and J called. These copies leave out some clones; in studies compared against another copy, an unresolved V gene accounts for under half, and the cause of the remainder is not known. V, J and clone size derive from that table, while D and trimming were established from the DNA sequence. The sample table records roughly 90,000 clones; more than 65% of these occur just once. Roughly 15% of the sample is held by the ten biggest clonotypes.

Source material: peripheral blood. The rearrangement joined TRBV3-1 (or the pseudogene TRBV3-2) to TRBJ1-3, with TRBD1 perhaps the D gene, on 5 matching bases. The TCR was taken from a human donor in a cohort sampled during active COVID-19. The nucleotides are TGTGCCAGCAGCCAAGTTGGCAGGGTCCCTGGAAACACCATATATTTT. This is translated as CASSQVGRVPGNTIYF.